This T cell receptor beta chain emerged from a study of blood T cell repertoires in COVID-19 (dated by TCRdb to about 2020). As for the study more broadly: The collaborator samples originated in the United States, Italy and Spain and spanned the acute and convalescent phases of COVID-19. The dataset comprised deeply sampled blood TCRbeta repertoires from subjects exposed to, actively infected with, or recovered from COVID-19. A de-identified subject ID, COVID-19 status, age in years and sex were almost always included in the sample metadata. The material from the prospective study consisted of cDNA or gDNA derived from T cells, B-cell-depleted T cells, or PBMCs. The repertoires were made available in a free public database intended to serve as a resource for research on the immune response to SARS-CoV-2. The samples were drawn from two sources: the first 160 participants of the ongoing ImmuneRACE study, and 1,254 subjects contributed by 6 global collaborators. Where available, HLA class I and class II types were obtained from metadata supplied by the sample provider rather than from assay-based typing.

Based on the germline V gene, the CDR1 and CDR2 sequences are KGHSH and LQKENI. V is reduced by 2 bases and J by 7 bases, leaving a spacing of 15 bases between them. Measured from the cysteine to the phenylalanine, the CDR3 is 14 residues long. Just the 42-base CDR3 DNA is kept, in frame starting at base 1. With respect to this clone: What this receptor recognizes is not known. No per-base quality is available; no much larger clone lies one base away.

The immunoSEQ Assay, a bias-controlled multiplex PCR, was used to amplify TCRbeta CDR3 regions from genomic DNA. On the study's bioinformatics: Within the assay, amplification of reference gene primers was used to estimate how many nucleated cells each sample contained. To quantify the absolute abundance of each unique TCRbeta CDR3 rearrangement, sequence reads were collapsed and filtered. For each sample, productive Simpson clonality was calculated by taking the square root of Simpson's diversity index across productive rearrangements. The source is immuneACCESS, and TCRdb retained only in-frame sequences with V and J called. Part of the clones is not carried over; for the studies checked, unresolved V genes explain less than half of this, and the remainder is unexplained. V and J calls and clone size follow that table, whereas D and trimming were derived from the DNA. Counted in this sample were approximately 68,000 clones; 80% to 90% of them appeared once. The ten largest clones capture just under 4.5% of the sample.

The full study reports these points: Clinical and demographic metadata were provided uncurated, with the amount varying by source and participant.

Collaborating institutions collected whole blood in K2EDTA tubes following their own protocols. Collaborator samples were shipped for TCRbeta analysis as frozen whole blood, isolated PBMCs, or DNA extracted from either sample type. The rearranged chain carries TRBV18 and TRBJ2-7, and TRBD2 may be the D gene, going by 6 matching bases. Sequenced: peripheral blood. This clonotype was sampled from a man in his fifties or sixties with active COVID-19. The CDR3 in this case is CASSPLSSAGEQYF. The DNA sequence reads TGTGCCAGCTCACCATTGTCCTCTGCGGGGGAGCAGTACTTC.